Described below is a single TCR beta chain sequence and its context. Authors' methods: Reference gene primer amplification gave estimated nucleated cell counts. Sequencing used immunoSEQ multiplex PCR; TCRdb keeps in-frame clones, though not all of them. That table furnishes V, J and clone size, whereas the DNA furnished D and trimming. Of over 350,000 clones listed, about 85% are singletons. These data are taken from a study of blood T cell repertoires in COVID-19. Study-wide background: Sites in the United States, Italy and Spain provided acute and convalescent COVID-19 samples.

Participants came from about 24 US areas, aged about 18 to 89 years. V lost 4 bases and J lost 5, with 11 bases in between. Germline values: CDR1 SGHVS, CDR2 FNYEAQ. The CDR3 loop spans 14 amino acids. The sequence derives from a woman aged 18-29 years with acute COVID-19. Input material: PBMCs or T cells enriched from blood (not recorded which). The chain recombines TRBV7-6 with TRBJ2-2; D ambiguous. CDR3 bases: TGTGCCAGCAGCTCCGAACTCGTGACCGGGGAGCTGTTTTTT. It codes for CASSSELVTGELFF.